What follows are 30 T cell receptor beta chains derived from one specimen sequenced in a study of cytomegalovirus exposure and HLA in healthy donors. Primers included in the PCR were 60 Vbeta and 13 Jbeta primers. Clones were read by immunoSEQ multiplex PCR, and TCRdb kept only the in-frame ones, dropping some. The table has 55,000 to 85,000 clones, approximately 79% seen once. The material sequenced was PBMCs. Receptor source: a woman aged 40-49 years in good health and CMV-seropositive.

This clone has a handful of counts. The chain recombines TRBV7-2 with TRBJ2-3; tentatively, D is TRBD2 (6 bases). The V end lost 4 bases, the J end lost 1 base, and 9 bases lay between the germline ends. The CDR3 contains 14 residues. CDR1 and CDR2 from the germline V gene are SGHTA and FQGNSA. CDR3 sequence: CASSSSGGTDTQYF. In DNA, the CDR3 is TGTGCCAGCAGCTCCTCGGGGGGCACAGATACGCAGTATTTT.

The CDR3 DNA reads TGTGCCAGTAGCCCAAGGGACAGGGGAAGGGTTCAGCCCCAGCATTTT. It is translated as CASSPRDRGRVQPQHF. The rearrangement links TRBV19 to TRBJ1-5, with 10 positions matching TRBD1. Germline V gene lookup returns CDR1 LNHDA and CDR2 SQIVND (reference sequence). V shed 6 bases and J 6 bases; nucleotides not matched to a gene: 11. The CDR3 is 16 residues long. The variable domain in full, with the rest retrieved from reference TRBV19 and TRBJ1-5, is DGGITQSPKYLFRKEGQNVTLSCEQNLNHDAMYWYRQDPGQGLRLIYYSQIVNDFQKGDIAEGYSVSREKKESFPLTVTSAQKNPTAFYLCASSPRDRGRVQPQHFGDGTRLSIL.

This chain links TRBV19 with TRBJ1-1; D is perhaps TRBD1 (5 bases). V lost 3 bases to trimming and J lost 3 bases, with 14 bases between them. The CDR3 runs to 15 residues. Germline V gives CDR1 LNHDA, CDR2 SQIVND (reference sequence). Here the CDR3 DNA reads TGTGCCAGTAGTATCGGTTGGGGCTTGGACACTGAAGCTTTCTTT. Translated: CASSIGWGLDTEAFF.

The DNA of the CDR3 is TGCGCCAGCAGCCGTGACAGGGCCTCTGGCGAGCAGTACTTC. It yields the protein CASSRDRASGEQYF. The chain has TRBV5-1 and TRBJ2-7; 7 bases fit TRBD1. CDR1 is SGHRS and CDR2 is YFSETQ in the germline V gene. Trimming at V came to 4 bases and at J to 6 bases, leaving 10 bases not matched to a gene. The CDR3 consists of 14 residues.

The chain recombines TRBV13 with TRBJ2-5, with a tentative D call TRBD1 (5 bases). The germline V and J ends were trimmed by 5 bases and 7 bases, with 14 bases remaining between them. CDR1 PRHDT and CDR2 FYEKMQ come from the germline V gene (reference sequence). The CDR3 runs 13 residues. DNA for the CDR3: TGTGCCAGCAGCCACTTCGGGCAGGGGACCCAGTACTTC. Translation gives CASSHFGQGTQYF.

This sequence joins TRBV6-1 and TRBJ2-3; 8 bases line up with TRBD2. CDR1 is MNHNS and CDR2 is SASEGT in the germline V gene. The CDR3 spans 14 residues. V was pared by 7 bases and J by 2 bases, with 5 bases of the junction left unmatched. The CDR3 nucleotides read TGTGCCAGCACTAAGCGGGGGCACACAGATACGCAGTATTTT. It is translated as CASTKRGHTDTQYF.

V usage is TRBV6-5 and J usage is TRBJ1-1; D is possibly TRBD1 (5 bases). This CDR3 has 13 amino acids. Trimming took off 6 bases at V and 1 base at J, with 9 bases between the two ends. Germline CDR1 reads MNHEY; CDR2 reads SVGAGI. The CDR3 region has the DNA TGTGCCAGCAGGGATCAGGGGAACACTGAAGCTTTCTTT. Its translation is CASRDQGNTEAFF.

The chain is built from TRBV29-1 and TRBJ2-3, with D perhaps TRBD2 (5 bases). Deletions cut 6 bases from V and 4 bases from J, with 11 bases between. The CDR3 runs to 12 residues. Germline CDR1 is SQVTM and CDR2 is ANQGSEA. CDR3 amino acids: CSVMSSADTQYF. For the CDR3, the DNA is TGCAGCGTGATGAGTAGCGCAGATACGCAGTATTTT.

This clone is a singleton in its sample. The chain couples TRBV30 to TRBJ1-1; D possibly corresponds to TRBD1 (5 bases). V was cut by 5 bases and J by 6 bases, with 13 bases left in between. Germline V gene lookup returns CDR1 GTSNPN and CDR2 SVGIG (reference sequence). The CDR3 spans 12 residues. CDR3 DNA sequence: TGTGCCTGGGGGTTAGCGGGGCCTGAAGCTTTCTTT. It yields the protein CAWGLAGPEAFF.

This clone was detected only a few times. The rearrangement joins TRBV7-9 to TRBJ2-5, with 7 positions matching TRBD1. CDR1 is SEHNR and CDR2 is FQNEAQ in the germline V gene (reference sequence). Trimming removed 5 bases from V and 4 bases from J; junction bases left unmatched: 7. This CDR3 is 14 amino acids long. This chain's CDR3 is CASSPHRGRETQYF. The CDR3 bases are TGTGCCAGCAGCCCACACAGGGGTCGAGAGACCCAGTACTTC.

The chain uses TRBV19 and TRBJ2-2; tentative D call: TRBD1 (7 bases). From germline, CDR1 is LNHDA and CDR2 SQIVND (reference sequence). The CDR3 runs 16 residues. The V end was cut by 0 bases, the J end by 4 bases, with 12 bases between. In DNA, the CDR3 is TGTGCCAGTAGTATAGATCAGGGGGGAGGCACCGGGGAGCTGTTTTTT. It translates to CASSIDQGGGTGELFF.

The chain uses TRBV5-1 and TRBJ1-2; D gene uncertain. CDR1 is SGHRS and CDR2 is YFSETQ in the germline V gene. The CDR3 contains 13 residues. Trimming took off 0 bases at V and 6 bases at J, with 9 bases between the two ends. CDR3: CASSLAHEDGYTF. The CDR3 bases are TGCGCCAGCAGCTTGGCCCATGAGGATGGCTACACCTTC.

The rearrangement uses TRBV5-1 and TRBJ2-7; 10 nucleotides match TRBD2. V was pared by 0 bases and J by 3 bases, with 6 bases of the junction left unmatched. Germline V gene lookup returns CDR1 SGHRS and CDR2 YFSETQ. The CDR3 has 16 amino acids. The DNA for the CDR3 is TGCGCCAGCAGCTTGGAACCTAGCGGGGGCCGCTACGAGCAGTACTTC. This encodes CASSLEPSGGRYEQYF.

The J gene is TRBJ1-1, the V gene TRBV7-2; a weak D match, TRBD1 (5 bases). There are 13 residues in the CDR3. Germline CDR1 and CDR2: SGHTA and FQGNSA. The V and J ends lost 1 base and 4 bases respectively, with 7 bases between them. DNA of the CDR3: TGTGCCAGCAGCTTAGGGGGACTCACTGAAGCTTTCTTT. It yields the protein CASSLGGLTEAFF.

The CDR3 DNA reads as TGTGCCAGCAGCTTAGGGGCTAGCGGGGCATTTGAGCAGTTCTTC. Its protein product is CASSLGASGAFEQFF. The V gene is TRBV11-2, the J gene TRBJ2-1, with 9 nucleotides matching TRBD2. The CDR3 length is 15 residues. V lost 1 base and J lost 9; bases outside the gene matches: 7. In germline, CDR1 is SGHAT, CDR2 FQNNGV.

J is TRBJ1-2 and V is TRBV19; 9 bases align to TRBD1. Germline V gene data show CDR1 as LNHDA and CDR2 as SQIVND (reference sequence). The V gene end was trimmed by 7 bases and the J gene end by 8 bases; junction bases not matched to a gene: 11. CDR3 length: 14 amino acids. CDR3 loop: CASKNRDRVYGYTF. CDR3 nucleotides: TGTGCCAGTAAGAACCGGGACAGGGTATACGGCTACACCTTC.

The chain joins TRBV2 to TRBJ1-2, with D perhaps matching TRBD1 (6 bases). The CDR3 sequence is 13 residues long. V shed 10 bases and J shed 6 bases, with 18 bases lying between them. The germline CDR1 and CDR2 sequences are SNHLY and FYNNEI. CDR3 residues: CATLLGAGDGYTF. The CDR3 nucleotides are TGTGCCACGCTACTGGGGGCAGGGGATGGCTACACCTTC.

The rearrangement joins TRBV29-1 to TRBJ2-7, with D possibly TRBD1 on 6 matching bases. The length of the CDR3 is 12 residues. Germline loops: CDR1 SQVTM, CDR2 ANQGSEA. Trimming took off 7 bases at V and 2 bases at J, with 12 bases between the two ends. The CDR3 spells CSGGHGPYEQYF. In DNA form, the CDR3 reads TGCAGCGGGGGACACGGACCCTACGAGCAGTACTTC.

The chain has TRBV19 and TRBJ1-4; D unclear. V lost 5 bases to trimming and J lost 0 bases, with 10 bases between them. The germline V gene has CDR1 LNHDA and CDR2 SQIVND (reference sequence). The CDR3 runs 15 residues. The CDR3 coding sequence is TGTGCCAGTAGTCCGGTCATCACAACTAATGAAAAACTGTTTTTT. Its protein is CASSPVITTNEKLFF.

V and J are TRBV10-3 and TRBJ2-7; the D gene is possibly TRBD1 (6 bases). Per germline, CDR1 ENHRY and CDR2 SYGVKD. The CDR3 covers 13 residues. Trimming took off 4 bases at V and 3 bases at J, with 10 bases between the two ends. Here the CDR3 reads CAISGGRGYEQYF. The CDR3 bases are TGTGCCATCAGTGGAGGCAGGGGCTACGAGCAGTACTTC.

The chain joins TRBV29-1 to TRBJ2-1, with 8 bases identical to TRBD2. The CDR3 is made up of 16 amino acids. The trim removed 4 bases at V and 2 bases at J, leaving 10 bases unmatched. Per the germline V gene, CDR1 is SQVTM and CDR2 is ANQGSEA. Here the CDR3 DNA reads TGCAGCGTTGTAACTAGCGGAAAACCCACCTACAATGAGCAGTTCTTC. Its translation is CSVVTSGKPTYNEQFF.

The chain is built from TRBV6-5 and TRBJ2-1, with 10 bases matching TRBD2. The CDR3 runs 15 residues. V was pared by 6 bases and J by 3 bases, with 5 bases of the junction left unmatched. From germline, CDR1 is MNHEY and CDR2 SVGAGI. The CDR3 region has the DNA TGTGCCAGCAGGTCCTCTAGCGGGGGCTACAATGAGCAGTTCTTC. This gives the protein CASRSSSGGYNEQFF.

This chain links TRBV25-1 with TRBJ2-7; 7 nucleotides match TRBD1. With 1 base clipped from V and 7 bases from J, the junction kept 10 bases outside the gene matches. This CDR3 has 15 amino acids. Per the germline V gene, CDR1 is MGHDK and CDR2 is SYGVNS. CDR3 loop: CASSEFGRGFDEQYF. The CDR3 DNA is TGTGCCAGCAGTGAATTTGGCAGGGGGTTCGATGAGCAGTACTTC.

The rearrangement uses TRBV4-2 and TRBJ2-3; D is perhaps TRBD2 (7 bases). The germline CDR1 and CDR2 sequences are LGHNA and YNFKEQ. The CDR3 loop spans 16 amino acids. V lost 0 bases to trimming and J lost 3 bases, with 13 bases between them. CDR3 in DNA: TGTGCCAGCAGCCAAGAAAGGGGGGGCCCGACAGATACGCAGTATTTT. Its translation is CASSQERGGPTDTQYF.

This rearrangement joins TRBV11-2 to TRBJ2-7, with TRBD2 matching over 9 bases. With V trimmed by 4 bases and J by 5 bases, 15 bases remained unmatched. The germline CDR1 and CDR2 sequences are SGHAT and FQNNGV. This CDR3 contains 17 residues. As DNA, the CDR3 is TGTGCCAGCAGCTCCTATGGGGGGCAGGCTAGCGGGGACGAGCAGTACTTC. Translated, it gives CASSSYGGQASGDEQYF.

The rearrangement uses TRBV7-3 and TRBJ2-1, with D perhaps TRBD2 (6 bases). CDR1 is SGHTA and CDR2 is FQGTGA in the germline V gene. Trimming removed 5 bases at V and 6 bases at J, with 11 bases between. This CDR3 has 13 residues. The CDR3 DNA reads TGTGCCAGCAGCCCGGGGGTAGGCAATGAGCAGTTCTTC. The encoded protein is CASSPGVGNEQFF.

This chain joins TRBV5-1 and TRBJ1-4; D perhaps matches TRBD1 (5 bases). V was clipped by 0 bases and J by 1 base, with 7 bases between them. Germline CDR1 SGHRS, CDR2 YFSETQ. This CDR3 is built from 15 residues. In DNA form, the CDR3 reads TGCGCCAGCAGCTTGGGCGGGGGAACTAATGAAAAACTGTTTTTT. It yields the protein CASSLGGGTNEKLFF.

This clone was detected once. This chain joins TRBV6-5 and TRBJ2-5; 11 positions match TRBD2. Germline lookup yields CDR1 MNHEY and CDR2 SVGAGI. V gave up 5 bases and J gave up 3 bases; unmatched junction bases: 5. The CDR3 is 15 amino acids. Here the CDR3 DNA reads TGTGCCAGCAGTCTAGCGGGGGGCCCGAAAGAGACCCAGTACTTC. Its protein is CASSLAGGPKETQYF.

The CDR3 region has the DNA TGTGCCAGCAGCCCACGGACCGGGACAGGGGAAGAGACCCAGTACTTC. Its protein product is CASSPRTGTGEETQYF. The chain is built from TRBV7-8 and TRBJ2-5, with 10 positions matching TRBD1. The junction had 9 bases not matched to a gene; V was cut back by 5 bases and J by 3 bases. Germline CDR1 and CDR2: SGHVS and FQNEAQ. CDR3 length: 16 residues.

The rearrangement joins TRBV13 to TRBJ2-7, with a possible D match to TRBD1 (5 bases). This CDR3 contains 13 residues. Germline V CDR1 and CDR2: PRHDT, FYEKMQ (reference sequence). With 1 base removed from V and 4 bases from J, the gap between germline ends came to 8 bases. The CDR3 region is CASSLAGRYEQYF. The CDR3 DNA reads TGTGCCAGCAGCTTAGCAGGGCGGTACGAGCAGTACTTC. Complete variable domain (other parts from reference TRBV13 and TRBJ2-7): AAGVIQSPRHLIKEKRETATLKCYPIPRHDTVYWYQQGPGQDPQFLISFYEKMQSDKGSIPDRFSAQQFSDYHSELNMSSLELGDSALYFCASSLAGRYEQYFGPGTRLTVT.